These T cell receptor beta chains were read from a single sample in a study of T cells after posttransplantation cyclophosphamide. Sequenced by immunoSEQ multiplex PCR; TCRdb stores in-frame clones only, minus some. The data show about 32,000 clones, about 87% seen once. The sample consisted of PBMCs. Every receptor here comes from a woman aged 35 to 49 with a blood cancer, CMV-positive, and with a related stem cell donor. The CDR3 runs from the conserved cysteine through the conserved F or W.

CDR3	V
CASNRQGSGTEAFF	TRBV10-1
CASSVGRVRSPLHF	TRBV2
CASSVYRGQEETQYF	TRBV7-9
CASSHGQNTEAFF	TRBV5-1
CASSLSGQSNTEAFF	TRBV7-2
CASSVDRGVYGYTF	TRBV6-1
CAIRPGLAGGETQYF	TRBV10-3
CAWSMGRTPLYSGNTIYF	TRBV30
CASNIPPEGGGTEAFF	TRBV6-6
CSARDWKETQYF	TRBV29-1
CASRGNGGITGELFF	TRBV2
CASSLLGGGGYTF	TRBV27
CASRRQGEWRGDNSPLHF	TRBV14
CASSLGQGGGYEQYF	TRBV28
CASSLPDRLNTEAFF	TRBV27
CASSSSAGNTIYF	TRBV6-6
CASSLQTGDRSPLHF	TRBV11-2
CASSLEGVYEQYF	TRBV5-1
CASTPPGSNEKLFF	TRBV25-1
CASSYLTGANTEAFF	TRBV13
CASSPGTISTQYF	TRBV7-3
CASSPRDRAYYGYTF	TRBV11-1
CASSSGGQQETQYF	TRBV7-2
CASSLDRGTIEATQYF	TRBV5-4
CASSKGRAGTQYF	TRBV19
CASSRGQGPGELFF	TRBV7-8
CASSQDRVRGEAFF	TRBV4-1
CASSTIQGWNTEAFF	TRBV27
CASSSFSGGGFNEQFF	TRBV27
CASSADTARSNYGYTF	TRBV7-2
CASSVLVGDEQYF	TRBV6-6